This T cell receptor beta chain was captured in a study of graft-versus-host responses after intestinal transplantation (dated by TCRdb to about 2021). Regarding the research as a whole: The transplants that recipients got were multivisceral, liver-intestinal, or isolated intestinal. After intestinal transplantation, graft-versus-host and host-versus-graft alloreactive T cell clones in the graft, circulation and bone marrow were tracked using bulk TCR-beta CDR3 sequencing. Every recipient was given anti-thymocyte globulin induction, followed by approximately 3 years of maintenance tacrolimus and steroids. Alloreactive clones were identified by sequencing pre-transplant mixed lymphocyte reaction products and comparing them with unstimulated pre-transplant donor and recipient T cells. Samples from a few later patients were sequenced in-house on an Illumina MiSeq with MiXCR processing rather than by the commercial service. A cohort of about two dozen intestinal transplant recipients, including one retransplant, was enrolled, and a few patients lacking pretransplant specimens were excluded. Donor T cell macrochimerism was defined as a peak of at least 4% donor T cells among recipient peripheral blood mononuclear cells. What the authors observed across the whole study: In patients with donor T cell macrochimerism, the allografts had high GvH to HvG T cell clonal ratios. GvH clones were detected in recipient bone marrow, and some appeared earlier in ileal mucosa or blood, consistent with an intestinal mucosal origin. The relatively low number and heterogeneity of intestinal transplant patients limited the conclusions. Early after transplant, peak levels of circulating GvH clones were found to be associated with declines in HvG clones.

In the case of this clone: Its antigen is not yet known. Base qualities are not recorded, but no much larger clone differs from it by a single base.

Library creation used the immunoSEQ multiplex PCR assay. For most patients, genomic DNA was isolated using the Qiagen DNeasy Blood and Tissue Kit and was shipped frozen to Adaptive Biotechnologies for TCR sequencing. For most patients, high-throughput TCR-beta CDR3 sequencing of genomic DNA was performed by Adaptive Biotechnologies. For the original study's pipeline: TCR sequencing data were retrieved from Adaptive's ImmunoSEQ software for some 19 patients, whereas a few other patients were processed with MiXCR and VDJtools. CD4 versus CD8 sorting errors were corrected by removing sequences found in both subsets at a frequency ratio below 5:1. CDR3 nucleotide sequences shared between donor and recipient were removed because their origin could not be assigned. To be classed as alloreactive, a clone needed at least 2-fold expansion over unstimulated cells and a minimum CFSE-low frequency of 0.002% (template counts) or 0.001% (read counts). A clone was considered mappable if detected in the sequenced pre-transplant spleen, lymph node, or MLR CFSE-low populations of the donor or recipient. Cumulative frequency of alloreactive clones was calculated as a percentage of all sequences weighted by copy number. Sourced from immuneACCESS, this table was stored by TCRdb with only in-frame sequences that have V and J called. A share of the clones is absent; for the studies checked, an unresolved V gene accounts for under half, and the remainder has no known explanation. The DNA was the basis for D and trimming; V, J and clone size are from that table. The sample data list about 88,000 clones, and approximately 94% of these were observed just once. In total, the top ten clones hold approximately 0.2% of the sample.

In light of the paper, this sample's time point label describes: cells obtained before transplantation from donor or recipient. CD3+CD4+ and CD3+CD8+ populations were FACS-sorted from unstimulated pre-transplant donor and recipient cells taken from spleen or lymph nodes. Trimming takes 6 bases from V and 1 base from J, and the germline ends sit 12 bases apart. From its cysteine to its phenylalanine, the CDR3 spans 14 amino acids. CDR3 DNA only is kept here, 42 bases in frame from base 1. CDR1 and CDR2 are read off the germline V gene (reference sequence) as SEHNR and FQNEAQ. The chain was built from TRBV7-9 and TRBJ2-5; no D gene is confidently identified. This TCR came from a human donor who was the organ donor for an intestinal transplant. Sequences were derived from unstimulated CD4+ T cells sorted from spleen or lymph node cells, sampled before transplant. The CDR3 amino acid sequence is: CASRIEAFQETQYF. The DNA is as follows: TGTGCCAGCAGAATAGAGGCTTTCCAAGAGACCCAGTACTTC. Reference TRBV7-9 and TRBJ2-5 proteins supply the regions before and after the CDR3; the full variable domain is: DTGVSQNPRHKITKRGQNVTFRCDPISEHNRLYWYRQTLGQGPEFLTYFQNEAQLEKSRLLSDRFSAERPKGSFSTLEIQRTEQGDSAMYLCASRIEAFQETQYFGPGTRLLVL.